This TCR beta chain comes out of a study of long-term antiretroviral therapy in people with HIV (dated by TCRdb to between 2021 and 2024). Broadly, across the study: The earliest samples were collected about a decade before the 2015 WHO recommendation for immediate ART, when ART was typically delayed until CD4 counts fell. Whether ART initiation and durable HIV suppression were associated with changes in peripheral blood TRB repertoire composition and diversity was tested in a retrospective serial study. A total of under 250 cryopreserved PBMC samples came from a few dozen adults with confirmed HIV infection and were collected serially over a mean of about 6 years (range 1-12). Of the approximately 32 participants with HIV, ten to eleven were female. Test extractions of a monoclonal T-cell line alongside about 35 polyclonal samples showed no cross-contamination during QIAcube processing. The paper's findings and limits, for the study overall: Since PBMC availability was limited, sequencing covered only the TCR beta chain, with no alpha chain pairing. A significant increase in TRB diversity was found to be associated with ART initiation, although TRB diversity was observed to remain significantly below that of transplant donor controls even after long-term ART. HIV repertoires had narrower CDR3 length ranges than controls, and the network structure suggested an antigen-experienced repertoire that shifted only slightly toward naive after ART. The samples span the years 2004 to 2017, and the ART regimens used at that time may not be as effective as current regimens. Inferences about post-ART repertoire changes were limited because no data were available on ART adherence, viral resistance or therapy changes. Expanded TRB clones identified before ART initiation dominated the repertoire at all time points, although this dominance fluctuated and declined in many PLHIV after ART. Because pre-ART samples had limited cell numbers, unsorted PBMC were profiled rather than sorted CD4+ and CD8+ T cells.

About this clone: What antigen it recognizes has not been identified. Base qualities are not provided; no much larger clone lies one nucleotide away.

To be included, a participant needed at least one PBMC sample from before ART initiation plus at least two post-ART samples. Treatment was received in the United States of America by all participants with HIV. Before DNA extraction, cryopreserved samples of about 1-10 million PBMC were thawed and washed. At the time of the earliest PBMC sample for each participant with HIV, ages ranged from about 20 to 54 years. Per participant, PBMC samples came from 1-4 timepoints prior to ART initiation and 2-8 timepoints following ART initiation, for a median of 7 samples. Serial HIV viral load, CD4+ T-cell count, ART history and demographic data were obtained for every participant. Genomic DNA was extracted from unsorted PBMC with a Qiagen kit on a QIAcube, processed in batches of 12 samples. The immunoSEQ hsTCRB v3.0 assay was used at survey level resolution for TRB variable region sequencing. The targeted TRB sequencing depth was about 40,000-55,000 T-cell genomes per sample. Pooled TRB libraries were sequenced on an Illumina MiSeq with a v3 150-cycle kit. The paper's data handling went like this. Repertoire analysis was run in R within a reproducible Nextflow workflow that covered QC, data transformation and analysis. LymphoSeq2, an R package for AIRR-Seq data exploration, was used to implement custom analyses. Four samples that yielded fewer than 5000 total TRB sequences were excluded, so that 200 or so HIV repertoires were analyzed. Among the roughly 180 retained HIV repertoires, more than 55 were collected before ART initiation and roughly 130 after ART initiation. Repertoires were downsampled to 5000 TRB nucleotide sequences, and summary statistics were averaged over 100 downsampling iterations. The analysis kept only TRB sequences whose CDR3 regions were at least seven amino acids long. Diversity was assessed using a clonality score derived from Shannon entropy and using the Gini coefficient. Repertoire networks linked the top 5000 CDR3 amino acid sequences whenever two sequences differed by an edit distance of one. GLIPH2 predicted antigen specificity groups and MHC restriction for TRB CDR3 amino acid sequences. CDR3 amino acid sequences were matched against VDJdb and McPAS-TCR to flag known CMV, EBV, HIV or tissue antigen associations. Pre-ART, post-ART and control groups were compared with Wilcoxon signed-rank tests and Holm-Bonferroni correction. Imported from immuneACCESS, the table was reduced by TCRdb to in-frame sequences with V and J called. These copies leave out some clones; in studies compared against another copy, an unresolved V gene accounts for under half, and the cause of the remainder is not known. V, J and clone size are taken as reported in that table, and D and trimming were inferred from the DNA itself. In this sample the table shows fewer than 20,000 clones, 88% of which occur a single time. The leading ten clones occupy roughly an eighth of the sample.

The CDR3 numbers 15 residues from cysteine through phenylalanine. Just CDR3 DNA is preserved here, 45 bases in frame from base 1. The germline V gene sets CDR1 to SGDLS and CDR2 to YYNGEE. Cut back by 0 bases and 4 bases, the V and J ends lie 11 bases apart. The input for sequencing was unsorted PBMCs, taken 6.9 years after starting antiretroviral therapy. The chain is encoded by TRBV9 joined to TRBJ1-3; tentative D gene TRBD1, with 5 bases matching. The source is a man aged 50 to 60 with HIV. The bases are TGTGCCAGCAGCGTAGGAGGGGAAATAGGAAACACCATATATTTT. This is translated as CASSVGGEIGNTIYF. The variable domain in full, with residues beyond the CDR3 obtained from the reference TRBV9 and TRBJ1-3 genes, is DSGVTQTPKHLITATGQRVTLRCSPRSGDLSVYWYQQSLDQGLQFLIQYYNGEERAKGNILERFSAQQFPDLHSELNLSSLELGDSALYFCASSVGGEIGNTIYFGEGSWLTVV.